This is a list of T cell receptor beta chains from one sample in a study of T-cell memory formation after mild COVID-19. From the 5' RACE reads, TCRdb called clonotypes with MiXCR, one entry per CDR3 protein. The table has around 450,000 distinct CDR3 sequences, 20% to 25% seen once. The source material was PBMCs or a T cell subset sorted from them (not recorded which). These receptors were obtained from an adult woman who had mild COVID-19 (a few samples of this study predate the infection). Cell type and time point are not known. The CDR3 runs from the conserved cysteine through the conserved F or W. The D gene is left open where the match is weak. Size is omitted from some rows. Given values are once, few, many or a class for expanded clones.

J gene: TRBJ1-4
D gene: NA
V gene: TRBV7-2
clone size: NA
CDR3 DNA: TGTGCCAGCAGCGTCATGGGGGAAAAACTGTTTTTT
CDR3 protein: CASSVMGEKLFF

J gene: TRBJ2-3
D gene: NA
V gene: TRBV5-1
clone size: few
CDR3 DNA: TGCGCCAGCGGCAGGGGTGATACGCAGTATTTT
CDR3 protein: CASGRGDTQYF

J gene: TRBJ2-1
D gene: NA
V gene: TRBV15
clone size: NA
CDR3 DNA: TGTGCCACCAGCAGAGAGGGGTTTGGGAGAACGTACTACAATGAGCAGTTCTTC
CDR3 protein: CATSREGFGRTYYNEQFF

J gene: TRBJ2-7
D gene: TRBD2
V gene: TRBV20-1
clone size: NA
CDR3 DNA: TGCAGTGCTAGAAGGTTGGTGATAGCGGGATCCTACGAGCAGTACTTC
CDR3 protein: CSARRLVIAGSYEQYF

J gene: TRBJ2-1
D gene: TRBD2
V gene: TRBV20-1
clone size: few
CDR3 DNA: TGCAGTGCGGGCCCTAGCGGCTCCTACAATGAGCAGTTCTTC
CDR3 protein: CSAGPSGSYNEQFF

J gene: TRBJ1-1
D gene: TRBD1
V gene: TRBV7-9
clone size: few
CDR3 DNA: TGTGCCAGCAGCTTAGCAGGGGACAGGGGCCTGAACACTGAAGCTTTCTTT
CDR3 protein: CASSLAGDRGLNTEAFF

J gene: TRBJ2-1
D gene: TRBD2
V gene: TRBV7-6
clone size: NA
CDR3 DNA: TGTGCCAGCACCCCGCAACTAGCGGGGAATGAGCAGTTCTTC
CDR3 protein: CASTPQLAGNEQFF

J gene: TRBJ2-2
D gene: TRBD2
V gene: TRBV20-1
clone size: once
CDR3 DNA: TGCAGTGCTAAACTAGCGGGAGGAGGGAACACCGGGGAGCTGTTTTTT
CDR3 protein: CSAKLAGGGNTGELFF

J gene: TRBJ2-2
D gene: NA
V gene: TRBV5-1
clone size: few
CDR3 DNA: TGCGCCAGCAGCCCGATGGAGGGGGAGCTGTTTTTT
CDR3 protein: CASSPMEGELFF

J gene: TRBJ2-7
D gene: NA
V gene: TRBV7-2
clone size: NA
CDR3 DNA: TGTGCCAGCAGCTTACACAGGGAAAGCTACGAGCAGTACTTC
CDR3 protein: CASSLHRESYEQYF

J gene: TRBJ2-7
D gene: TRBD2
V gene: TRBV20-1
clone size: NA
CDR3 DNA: TGCAGTGCTAAAGGACTAGCGAGCCAGTACTTC
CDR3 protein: CSAKGLASQYF

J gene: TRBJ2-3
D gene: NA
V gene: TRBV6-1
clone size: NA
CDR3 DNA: TGTGCCAGCAGGAAGGACAGGGAGGGAGGAGATACGCAGTATTTT
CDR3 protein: CASRKDREGGDTQYF

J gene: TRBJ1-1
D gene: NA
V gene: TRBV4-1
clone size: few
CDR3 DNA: TGCGCCAGCAGCCAAGAACAGGGTTGGACTGAAGCTTTCTTT
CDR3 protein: CASSQEQGWTEAFF

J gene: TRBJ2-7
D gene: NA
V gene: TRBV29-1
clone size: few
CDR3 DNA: TGCAGCGTTGACTCCGGGACTGGTTACGAGCAGTACTTC
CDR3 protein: CSVDSGTGYEQYF

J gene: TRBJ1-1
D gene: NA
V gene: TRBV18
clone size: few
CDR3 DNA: TGTGCCAGCTCACCGCAGAGCCTTCATGAAGCTTTCTTT
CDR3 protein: CASSPQSLHEAFF

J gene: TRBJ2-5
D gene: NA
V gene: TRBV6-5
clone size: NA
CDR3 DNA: TGTGCCAGCAGTTACGGGATCAGGGGTACAGAGACCCAGTACTTC
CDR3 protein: CASSYGIRGTETQYF

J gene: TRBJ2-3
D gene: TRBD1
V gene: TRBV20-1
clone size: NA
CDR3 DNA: TGCAGTGCTACGGCCCGGACAGGCCGCACAGATACGCAGTATTTT
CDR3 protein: CSATARTGRTDTQYF

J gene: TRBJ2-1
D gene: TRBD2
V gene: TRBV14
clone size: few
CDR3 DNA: TGTGCCAGCAGCCAAGTCCCGGGACTAGCGGGAGGGCCTTACAATGAGCAGTTCTTC
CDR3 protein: CASSQVPGLAGGPYNEQFF

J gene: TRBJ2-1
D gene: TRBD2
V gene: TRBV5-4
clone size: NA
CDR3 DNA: TGTGCCAGCAGCTTGGCGGGGAGGGCAGGCAATGAGCAGTTCTTC
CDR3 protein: CASSLAGRAGNEQFF

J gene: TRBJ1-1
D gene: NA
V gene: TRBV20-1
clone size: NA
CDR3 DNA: TGCAGTGCTAGAGATCCCTCCTTTGCGGGGGCTGAAGCTTTCTTT
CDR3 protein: CSARDPSFAGAEAFF

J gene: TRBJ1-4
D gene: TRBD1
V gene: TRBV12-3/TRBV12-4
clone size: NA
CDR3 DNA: TGTGCCAGCAGTTCCCCGGGACAGGGGCCGGAAAAACTGTTTTTT
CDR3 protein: CASSSPGQGPEKLFF

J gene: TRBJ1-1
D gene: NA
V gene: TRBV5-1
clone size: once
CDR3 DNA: TGCGCCAGCAGCTTGGTTGGGGGCCCCGTACAAGCTTTCTTT
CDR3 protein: CASSLVGGPVQAFF

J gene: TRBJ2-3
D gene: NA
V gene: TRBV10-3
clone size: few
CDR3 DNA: TGTGCCATCAGTGGCCTAGCGCGAGGCACAGATACGCAGTATTTT
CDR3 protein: CAISGLARGTDTQYF

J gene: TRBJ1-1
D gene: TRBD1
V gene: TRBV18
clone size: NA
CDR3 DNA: TGTGCCAGCTCACAAAACAGGGGAATGAGCACTGAAGCTTTCTTT
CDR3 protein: CASSQNRGMSTEAFF

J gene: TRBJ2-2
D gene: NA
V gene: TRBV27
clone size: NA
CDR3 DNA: TGTGCCAGCAGTCTACAACCGACCGGGGAGCTGTTTTTT
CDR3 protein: CASSLQPTGELFF

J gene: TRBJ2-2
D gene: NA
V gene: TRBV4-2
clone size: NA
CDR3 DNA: TGTGCCAGCAGCCAAGAAGAGGGCACCGGGGAGCTGTTTTTT
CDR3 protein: CASSQEEGTGELFF

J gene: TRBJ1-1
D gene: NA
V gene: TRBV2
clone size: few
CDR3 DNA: TGTGCCAGCCAGGGGTTATGGAACACTGAAGCTTTCTTT
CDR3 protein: CASQGLWNTEAFF

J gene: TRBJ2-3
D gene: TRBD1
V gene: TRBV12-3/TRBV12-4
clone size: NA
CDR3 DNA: TGTGCCAGCAGTCGGGACAGCGCGAGCACAGATACGCAGTATTTT
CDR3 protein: CASSRDSASTDTQYF

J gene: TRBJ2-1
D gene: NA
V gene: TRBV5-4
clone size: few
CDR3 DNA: TGTGCCAGCAGCTTTCAAGTATACAATGAGCAGTTCTTC
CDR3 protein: CASSFQVYNEQFF

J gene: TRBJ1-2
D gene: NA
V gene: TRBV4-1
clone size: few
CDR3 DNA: TGCGCCAGCAGCCAGGGGCGAGGACCCGCTAACTATGGCTACACCTTC
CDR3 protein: CASSQGRGPANYGYTF

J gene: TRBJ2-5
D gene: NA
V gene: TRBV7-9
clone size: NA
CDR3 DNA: TGTGCCAGCAGCTTTTATCAGGGCCGGGAGACCCAGTACTTC
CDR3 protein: CASSFYQGRETQYF

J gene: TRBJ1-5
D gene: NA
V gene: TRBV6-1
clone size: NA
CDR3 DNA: TGTGCCAGCAGTCCTACCACCGATCCCCAGCATTTT
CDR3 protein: CASSPTTDPQHF

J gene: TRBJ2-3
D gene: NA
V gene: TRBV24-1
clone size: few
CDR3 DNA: TGTGCCACCAGTGATTTTGGGGCGTCTCAGTATTTT
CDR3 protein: CATSDFGASQYF

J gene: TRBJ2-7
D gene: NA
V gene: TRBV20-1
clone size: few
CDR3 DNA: TGCAGTGCTAGCCCCATACCCGACCAGCGGCAGTACTTC
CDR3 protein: CSASPIPDQRQYF

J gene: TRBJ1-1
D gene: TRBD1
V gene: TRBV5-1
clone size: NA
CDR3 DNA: TGCGCCAGCAGCTTGAGGGACAGGGGTGACACTGAAGCTTTCTTT
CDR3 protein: CASSLRDRGDTEAFF

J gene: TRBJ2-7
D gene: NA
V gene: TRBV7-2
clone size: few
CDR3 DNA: TGTGCCAGCAGCTTAGGACCCTCGGCGGGGACCTACGAGCAGTACTTC
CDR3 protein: CASSLGPSAGTYEQYF

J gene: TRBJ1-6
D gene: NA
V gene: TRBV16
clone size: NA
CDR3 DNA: TGTGCCAGCAGCCAATCGGGCGGAAGCTCCTATAATTCACCCCTCCACTTT
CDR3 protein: CASSQSGGSSYNSPLHF

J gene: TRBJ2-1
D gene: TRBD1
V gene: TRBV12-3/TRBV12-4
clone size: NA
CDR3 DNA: TGTGCCAGCACCAAGGGGGCTCCCTACAATGAGCAGTTCTTC
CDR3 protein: CASTKGAPYNEQFF

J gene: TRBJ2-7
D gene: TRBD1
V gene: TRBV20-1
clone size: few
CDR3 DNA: TGCAGTGCTAGGGGGACAGGGGGTACCTACGAGCAGTACTTC
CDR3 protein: CSARGTGGTYEQYF

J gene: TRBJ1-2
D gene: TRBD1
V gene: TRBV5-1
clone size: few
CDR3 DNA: TGCGCCAGCAGCTCGAATACAGGGGGCGGCTATGGCTACACCTTC
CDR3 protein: CASSSNTGGGYGYTF

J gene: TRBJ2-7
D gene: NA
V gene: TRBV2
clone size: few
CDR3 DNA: TGTGCCAGCAGCAATGGACGGGACTCCTACGAGCAGTACTTC
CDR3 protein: CASSNGRDSYEQYF

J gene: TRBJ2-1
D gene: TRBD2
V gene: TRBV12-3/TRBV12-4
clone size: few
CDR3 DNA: TGTGCCAGCAGTTTAAGAGTAGCGGGGGGCCCCAGGCACAATGAGCAGTTCTTC
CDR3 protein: CASSLRVAGGPRHNEQFF

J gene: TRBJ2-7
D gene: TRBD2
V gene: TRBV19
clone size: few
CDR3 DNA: TGTGCCAGTAGTATACTAGCGGGGTCCTCCTACGAGCAGTACTTC
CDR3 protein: CASSILAGSSYEQYF

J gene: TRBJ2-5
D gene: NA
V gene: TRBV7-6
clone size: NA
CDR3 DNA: TGTGCCAGCAGCGCCGACAGGCTCCGAGAGACCCAGTACTTC
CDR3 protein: CASSADRLRETQYF

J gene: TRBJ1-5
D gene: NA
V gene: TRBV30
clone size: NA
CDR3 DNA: TGTGCCTGGAGTAGAGGCGAGGCCAACAATCAGCCCCAGCATTTT
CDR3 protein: CAWSRGEANNQPQHF

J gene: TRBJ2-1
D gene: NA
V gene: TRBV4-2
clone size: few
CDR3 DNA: TGTGCCAGCAGCCCGGGAGGAGGGGGAGGGGAACAGTTCTTC
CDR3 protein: CASSPGGGGGEQFF